The clone carrying this TCR beta chain was seen only a few times. The target antigen is unknown. The sample belongs to a study of T cells in Graves' hyperthyroidism and ophthalmopathy. On the study more broadly: Peripheral blood samples were taken at initial diagnosis, prior to any treatment.

Study results and limitations: The model identified upcoming ophthalmopathy a median around 7.1 months ahead of onset.

CDR3 length equals 16 residues. The V and J ends lost 3 bases and 0 bases respectively, with 12 bases between them. Germline V gene lookup returns CDR1 KGHSH and CDR2 LQKENI. Patients aged 18 to 65 had newly diagnosed hyperthyroidism that had lasted under 2 months. PBMCs stemmed from approximately 9.1 ml fresh peripheral blood. What was amplified from RNA transcripts were TCR beta CDR3 regions. HTBI primers were employed in a first-round RT-PCR of the TCR CDR3. TCRdb redid the calling of the multiplex PCR reads with MiXCR, one entry per CDR3 protein. Of around 340,000 distinct CDR3 sequences listed, about 15% were seen once; the top ten hold around 24%.

The sequencing input was blood. J is TRBJ1-5 and V is TRBV18; no reliable D call. The origin of this receptor is a woman under 40 with Graves' hyperthyroidism. The CDR3, as DNA: TGTGCCAGCTCACCGGAAAGAAGCTATAGCAATCAGCCCCAGCATTTT. Residues: CASSPERSYSNQPQHF.